This T cell receptor beta chain was identified during a study of T cells in Graves' hyperthyroidism and ophthalmopathy. Amplification of TCR beta CDR3 regions used RNA as the template. HTBI primers were employed in a first-round RT-PCR of the TCR CDR3. TCRdb processed the multiplex PCR reads anew with MiXCR; each CDR3 protein has one entry. The repertoire includes 550,000 to 650,000 distinct CDR3 sequences, roughly 15% of them detected once, and about 15% sits in the top ten. The ends were cut back, 0 bases at V and 7 bases at J, with 7 bases in the middle. CDR1 and CDR2 from the germline V gene are SGDLS and YYNGEE. The CDR3 length is 12 residues.

The chain is built from TRBV9 and TRBJ1-2; D uncertain. The material sequenced was blood. The receptor comes from a woman in her thirties or forties with Graves' hyperthyroidism. The CDR3 spells CASSVEDRGYTF. The CDR3 DNA sequence: TGTGCCAGCAGCGTAGAAGATCGTGGCTACACCTTC.